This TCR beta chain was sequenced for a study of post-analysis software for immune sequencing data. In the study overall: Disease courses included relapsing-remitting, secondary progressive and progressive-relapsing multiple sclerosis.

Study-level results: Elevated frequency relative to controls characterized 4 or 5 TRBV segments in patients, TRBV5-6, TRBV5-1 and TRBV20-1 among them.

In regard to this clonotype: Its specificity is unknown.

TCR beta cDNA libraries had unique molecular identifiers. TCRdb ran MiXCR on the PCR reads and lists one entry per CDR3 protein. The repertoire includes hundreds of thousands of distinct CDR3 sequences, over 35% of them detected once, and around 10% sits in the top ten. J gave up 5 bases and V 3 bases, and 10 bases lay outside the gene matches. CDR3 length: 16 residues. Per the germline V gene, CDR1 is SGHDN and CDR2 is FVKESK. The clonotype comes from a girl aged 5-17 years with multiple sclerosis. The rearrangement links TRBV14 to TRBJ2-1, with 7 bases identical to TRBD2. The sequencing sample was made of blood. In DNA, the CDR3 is TGTGCCAGCAGCCATGCCCGGGACTACCCCAACAATGAGCAGTTCTTC. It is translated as CASSHARDYPNNEQFF.